A selection of T cell receptor beta chains follows, all from one sample in a study of cytomegalovirus exposure and HLA in healthy donors. The assay was immunoSEQ multiplex PCR, and TCRdb's table has in-frame clones only and misses some. The table records 90,000 to 150,000 clones, more than 75% of them present only once. The sequencing sample was made of PBMCs. The receptors were sampled from a middle-aged woman in good health and CMV-seropositive. Both conserved end residues are part of each CDR3. Fields, in order: J gene, V gene, D gene, clone size, CDR3 protein, CDR3 DNA. D genes are given only for firm matches. Clone sizes are given selectively: once, few, many, or a class where the clone is expanded.

>TRBJ2-3|TRBV4-1|TRBD1|.
CASSHGTAGTDTQYF
TGCGCCAGCAGCCACGGGACAGCAGGGACAGATACGCAGTATTTT
>TRBJ1-2|TRBV30|.|.
CAWSEGSYGYTF
TGTGCCTGGTCCGAGGGATCCTATGGCTACACCTTC
>TRBJ2-5|TRBV9|.|.
CASSGGLYQETQYF
TGTGCCAGCAGCGGGGGACTTTACCAAGAGACCCAGTACTTC
>TRBJ1-2|TRBV20-1|.|once
CSVESYGYTF
TGCAGTGTCGAGAGCTATGGCTACACCTTC
>TRBJ2-1|TRBV18|TRBD2|.
CATGLAQYNEQFF
TGTGCCACCGGACTAGCGCAGTACAATGAGCAGTTCTTC
>TRBJ1-1|TRBV5-6|.|.
CASSSGGAMNTEAFF
TGTGCCAGCAGCTCGGGGGGGGCGATGAACACTGAAGCTTTCTTT
>TRBJ1-4|TRBV7-8|TRBD1|.
CASSWDRGREKLFF
TGTGCCAGCAGCTGGGACAGGGGGAGGGAAAAACTGTTTTTT
>TRBJ2-3|TRBV7-2|TRBD2|.
CASSLARRGGSTDTQYF
TGTGCCAGCAGCTTAGCGCGGCGCGGGGGAAGCACAGATACGCAGTATTTT
>TRBJ1-3|TRBV10-3|TRBD1|.
CAISEPGQGAVGNTIYF
TGTGCCATCAGTGAGCCTGGACAGGGGGCGGTAGGAAACACCATATATTTT
>TRBJ1-1|TRBV7-8|.|few
CASSYDRIDSAFF
TGTGCCAGCAGTTACGACAGGATAGACTCTGCTTTCTTT
>TRBJ2-1|TRBV5-1|TRBD2|few
CASRTRGVGYNEQFF
TGCGCCAGCCGCACTCGGGGGGTTGGGTACAATGAGCAGTTCTTC
>TRBJ2-3|TRBV5-4|TRBD1|.
CASSQDRGSTDTQYF
TGTGCCAGCAGCCAAGACAGGGGAAGCACAGATACGCAGTATTTT
>TRBJ2-6|TRBV5-5|.|.
CASRLTVSGANVLTF
TGTGCCAGCAGACTTACAGTCTCTGGGGCCAACGTCCTGACTTTC
>TRBJ2-1|TRBV6-1|TRBD2|.
CASGTSGGNEQFF
TGTGCCAGCGGGACTAGCGGGGGAAATGAGCAGTTCTTC
>TRBJ2-5|TRBV2|.|.
CASSRQEWETQYF
TGTGCCAGCAGTCGACAGGAGTGGGAGACCCAGTACTTC
>TRBJ2-1|TRBV5-6|TRBD2|.
CASRLVLAGADEQFF
TGTGCCAGCAGATTGGTACTAGCGGGGGCTGATGAGCAGTTCTTC